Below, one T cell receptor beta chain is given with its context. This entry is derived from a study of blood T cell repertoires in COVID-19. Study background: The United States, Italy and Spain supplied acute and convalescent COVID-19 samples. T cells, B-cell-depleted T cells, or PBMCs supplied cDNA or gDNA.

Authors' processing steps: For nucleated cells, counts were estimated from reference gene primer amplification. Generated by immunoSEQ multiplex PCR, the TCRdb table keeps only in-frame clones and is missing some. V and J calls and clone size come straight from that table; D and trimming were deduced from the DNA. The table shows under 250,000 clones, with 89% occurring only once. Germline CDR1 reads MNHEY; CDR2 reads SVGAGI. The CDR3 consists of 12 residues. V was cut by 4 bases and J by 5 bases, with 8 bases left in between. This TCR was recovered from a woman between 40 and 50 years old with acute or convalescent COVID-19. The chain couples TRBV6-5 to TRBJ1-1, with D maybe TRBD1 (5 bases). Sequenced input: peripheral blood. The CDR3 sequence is CASSSGGTEAFF. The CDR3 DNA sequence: TGTGCCAGCAGTTCCGGGGGAACTGAAGCTTTCTTT.